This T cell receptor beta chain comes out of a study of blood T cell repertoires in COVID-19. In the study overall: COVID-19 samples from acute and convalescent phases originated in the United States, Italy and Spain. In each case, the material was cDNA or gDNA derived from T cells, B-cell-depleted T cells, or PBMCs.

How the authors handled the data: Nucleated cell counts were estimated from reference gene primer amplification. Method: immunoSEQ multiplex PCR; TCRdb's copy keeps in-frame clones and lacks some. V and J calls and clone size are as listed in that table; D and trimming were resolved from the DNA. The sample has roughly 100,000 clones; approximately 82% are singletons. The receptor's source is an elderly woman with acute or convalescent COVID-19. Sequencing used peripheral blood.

The DNA of the CDR3 is TGTGCCAGTAGTATAGATGGGCGGGGGCGACGTGAAAAACTGTTTTTT. It codes for CASSIDGRGRREKLFF. The V gene is TRBV19, the J gene TRBJ1-4; maybe TRBD1 (6 bases). This CDR3 contains 16 residues. Germline V gives CDR1 LNHDA, CDR2 SQIVND (reference sequence). V was shortened by 0 bases and J by 7 bases, with 15 bases between the two germline ends.